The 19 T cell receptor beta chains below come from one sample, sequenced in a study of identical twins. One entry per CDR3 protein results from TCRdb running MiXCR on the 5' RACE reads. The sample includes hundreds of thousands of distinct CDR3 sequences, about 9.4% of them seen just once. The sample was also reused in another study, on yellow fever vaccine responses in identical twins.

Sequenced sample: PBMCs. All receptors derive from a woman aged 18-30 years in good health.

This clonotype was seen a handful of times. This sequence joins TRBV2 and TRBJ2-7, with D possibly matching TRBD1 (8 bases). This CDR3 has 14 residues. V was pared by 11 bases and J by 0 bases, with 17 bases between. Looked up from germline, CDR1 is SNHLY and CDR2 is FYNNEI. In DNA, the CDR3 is TGTGCCGGCACAGGGGGGGGAAACTCCTACGAGCAGTACTTC. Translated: CAGTGGGNSYEQYF. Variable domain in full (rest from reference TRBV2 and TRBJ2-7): EPEVTQTPSHQVTQMGQEVILRCVPISNHLYFYWYRQILGQKVEFLVSFYNNEISEKSEIFDDQFSVERPDGSNFTLKIRSTKLEDSAMYFCAGTGGGNSYEQYFGPGTRLTVT.

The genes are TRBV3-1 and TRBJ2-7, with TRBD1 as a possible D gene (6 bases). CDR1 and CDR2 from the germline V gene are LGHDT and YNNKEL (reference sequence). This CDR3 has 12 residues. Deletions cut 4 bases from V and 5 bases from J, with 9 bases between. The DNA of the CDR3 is TGTGCCAGCAGCCGGGGACAACACGAGCAGTACTTC. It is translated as CASSRGQHEQYF.

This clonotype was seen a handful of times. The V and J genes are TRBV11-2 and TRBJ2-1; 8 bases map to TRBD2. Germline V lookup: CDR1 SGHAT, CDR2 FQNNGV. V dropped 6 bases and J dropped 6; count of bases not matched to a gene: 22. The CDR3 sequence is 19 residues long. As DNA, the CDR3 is TGTGCCAGCAGTCGAAGTAGTGTGACCGGGACTAGAGGTATCAATGAGCAGTTCTTC. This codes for CASSRSSVTGTRGINEQFF.

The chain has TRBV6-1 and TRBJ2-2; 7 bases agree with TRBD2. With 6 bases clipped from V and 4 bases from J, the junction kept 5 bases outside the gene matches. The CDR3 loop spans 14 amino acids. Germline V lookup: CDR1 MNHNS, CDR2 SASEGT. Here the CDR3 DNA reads TGTGCCAGCAGCCCCTGGGAGGGCACCGGGGAGCTGTTTTTT. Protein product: CASSPWEGTGELFF.

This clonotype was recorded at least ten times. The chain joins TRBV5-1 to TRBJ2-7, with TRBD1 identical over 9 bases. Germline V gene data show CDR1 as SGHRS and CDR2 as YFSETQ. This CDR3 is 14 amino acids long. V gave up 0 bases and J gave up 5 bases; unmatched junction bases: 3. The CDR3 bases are TGCGCCAGCAGCTTGGTGGGACAGGGAGACGAGCAGTACTTC. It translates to CASSLVGQGDEQYF. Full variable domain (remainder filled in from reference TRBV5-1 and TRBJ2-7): KAGVTQTPRYLIKTRGQQVTLSCSPISGHRSVSWYQQTPGQGLQFLFEYFSETQRNKGNFPGRFSGRQFSNSRSEMNVSTLELGDSALYLCASSLVGQGDEQYFGPGTRLTVT.

Here the CDR3 reads CASTPGLAGADTQYF. CDR3 nucleotide sequence: TGTGCCAGCACGCCGGGACTAGCGGGGGCAGATACGCAGTATTTT. The V gene is TRBV4-2, the J gene TRBJ2-3; 14 nucleotides agree with TRBD2. The CDR3 runs 15 residues. Germline assignment: CDR1 LGHNA and CDR2 YNFKEQ. The trim removed 7 bases at V and 4 bases at J, leaving 4 bases unmatched.

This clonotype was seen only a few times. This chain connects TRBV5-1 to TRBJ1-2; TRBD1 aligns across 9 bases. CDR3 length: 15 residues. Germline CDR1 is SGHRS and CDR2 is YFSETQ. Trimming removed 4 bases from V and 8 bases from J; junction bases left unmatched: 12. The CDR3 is CASSARRTGENGYTF. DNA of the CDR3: TGCGCCAGCAGCGCACGGAGGACAGGGGAGAACGGCTACACCTTC.

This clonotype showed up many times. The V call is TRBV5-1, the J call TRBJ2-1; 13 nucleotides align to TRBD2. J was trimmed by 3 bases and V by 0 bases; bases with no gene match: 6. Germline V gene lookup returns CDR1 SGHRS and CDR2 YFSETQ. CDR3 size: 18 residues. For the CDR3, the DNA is TGCGCCAGCAGCTTGGCCGGGACTAGCGGGGTACTCTACAATGAGCAGTTCTTC. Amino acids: CASSLAGTSGVLYNEQFF.

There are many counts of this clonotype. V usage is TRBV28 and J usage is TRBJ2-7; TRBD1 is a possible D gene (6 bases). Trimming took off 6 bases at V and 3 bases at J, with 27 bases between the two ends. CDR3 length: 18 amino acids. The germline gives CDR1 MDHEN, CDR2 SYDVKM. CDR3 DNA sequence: TGTGCCAGCAGCAAAATAGGGACACACTATTACCCGAGCTACGAGCAGTACTTC. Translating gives CASSKIGTHYYPSYEQYF.

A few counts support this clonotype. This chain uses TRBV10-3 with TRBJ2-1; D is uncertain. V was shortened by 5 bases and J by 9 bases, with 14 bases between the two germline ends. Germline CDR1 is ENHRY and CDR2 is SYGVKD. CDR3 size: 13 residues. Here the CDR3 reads CAISPSQMGEQFF. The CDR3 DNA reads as TGTGCCATCAGTCCAAGCCAAATGGGTGAGCAGTTCTTC.

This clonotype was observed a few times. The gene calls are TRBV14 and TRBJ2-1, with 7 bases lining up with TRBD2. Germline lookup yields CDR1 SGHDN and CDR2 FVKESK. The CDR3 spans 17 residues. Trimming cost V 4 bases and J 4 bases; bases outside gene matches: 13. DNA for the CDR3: TGTGCCAGCAGCCCAAGCAGGCTAGCGGCAGTTTACAATGAGCAGTTCTTC. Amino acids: CASSPSRLAAVYNEQFF.

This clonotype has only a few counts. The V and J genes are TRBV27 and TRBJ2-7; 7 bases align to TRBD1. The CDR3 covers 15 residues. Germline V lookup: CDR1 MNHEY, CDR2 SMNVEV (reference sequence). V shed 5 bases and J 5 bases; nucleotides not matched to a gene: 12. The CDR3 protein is CASSPIQGSVNEQYF. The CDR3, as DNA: TGTGCCAGCAGTCCAATACAGGGGTCGGTAAACGAGCAGTACTTC.

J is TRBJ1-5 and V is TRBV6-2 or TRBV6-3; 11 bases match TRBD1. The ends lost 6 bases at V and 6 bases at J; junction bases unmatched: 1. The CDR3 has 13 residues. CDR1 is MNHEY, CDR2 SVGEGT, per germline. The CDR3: CASRGTGGQPQHF. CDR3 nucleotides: TGTGCCAGCAGGGGGACAGGGGGTCAGCCCCAGCATTTT.

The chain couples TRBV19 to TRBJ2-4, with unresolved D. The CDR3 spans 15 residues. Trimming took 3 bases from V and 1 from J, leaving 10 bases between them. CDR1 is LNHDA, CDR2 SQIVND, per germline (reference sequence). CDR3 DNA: TGTGCCAGTAGTATTCCGGATATGGCCAAAAACATTCAGTACTTC. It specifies CASSIPDMAKNIQYF.

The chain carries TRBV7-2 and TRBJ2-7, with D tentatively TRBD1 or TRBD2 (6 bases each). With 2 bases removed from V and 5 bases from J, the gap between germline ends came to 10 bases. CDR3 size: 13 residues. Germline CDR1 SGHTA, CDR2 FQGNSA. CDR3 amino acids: CASSLWGANEQYF. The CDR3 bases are TGTGCCAGCAGCTTATGGGGGGCGAACGAGCAGTACTTC.

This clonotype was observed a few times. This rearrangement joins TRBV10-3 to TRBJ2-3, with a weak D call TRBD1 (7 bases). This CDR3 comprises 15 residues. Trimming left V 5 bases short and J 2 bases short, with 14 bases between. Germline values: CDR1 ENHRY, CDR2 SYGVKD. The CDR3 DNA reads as TGTGCCATCAGTCCTCAGGGGGGAATCACAGATACGCAGTATTTT. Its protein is CAISPQGGITDTQYF.

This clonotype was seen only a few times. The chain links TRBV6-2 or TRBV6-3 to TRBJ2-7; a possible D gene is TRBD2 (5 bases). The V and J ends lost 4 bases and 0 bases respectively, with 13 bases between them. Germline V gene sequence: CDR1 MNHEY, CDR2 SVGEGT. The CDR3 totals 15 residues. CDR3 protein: CASSSEEANSYEQYF. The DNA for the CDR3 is TGTGCCAGCAGTTCAGAGGAGGCTAACTCCTACGAGCAGTACTTC.

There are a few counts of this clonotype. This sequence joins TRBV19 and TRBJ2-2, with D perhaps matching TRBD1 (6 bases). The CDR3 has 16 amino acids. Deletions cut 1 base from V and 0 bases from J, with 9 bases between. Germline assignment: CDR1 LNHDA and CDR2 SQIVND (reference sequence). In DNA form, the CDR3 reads TGTGCCAGTAGTATAGGAGGGACATCGAACACCGGGGAGCTGTTTTTT. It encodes CASSIGGTSNTGELFF.

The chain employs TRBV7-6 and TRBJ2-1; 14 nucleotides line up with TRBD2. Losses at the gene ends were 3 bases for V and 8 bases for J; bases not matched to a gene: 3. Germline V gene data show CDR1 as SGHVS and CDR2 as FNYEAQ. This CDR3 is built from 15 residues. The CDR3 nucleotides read TGTGCCAGCAGCTTCGGGACTAGCGGGGGCTATGAGCAGTTCTTC. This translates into CASSFGTSGGYEQFF.